This T cell receptor beta chain emerged from a study of control samples from healthy donors and cancer patients. This CDR3 region has 14 residues. V was clipped by 7 bases and J by 2 bases, with 14 bases between them. Germline V gene data show CDR1 as MNHEY and CDR2 as SMNVEV (reference sequence). The data were produced by immunoSEQ multiplex PCR, yet TCRdb's version contains in-frame clones alone and is incomplete. Among 100,000 to 150,000 clones listed, around 90% were seen once. The sequencing input was blood. The origin of this receptor is a man younger than 30 in good health. V is TRBV27 and J is TRBJ2-5, with D possibly matching TRBD2 (6 bases). The CDR3 reads CASTPAGLQETQYF. The CDR3 DNA reads as TGTGCCAGCACACCAGCGGGCCTACAAGAGACCCAGTACTTC.